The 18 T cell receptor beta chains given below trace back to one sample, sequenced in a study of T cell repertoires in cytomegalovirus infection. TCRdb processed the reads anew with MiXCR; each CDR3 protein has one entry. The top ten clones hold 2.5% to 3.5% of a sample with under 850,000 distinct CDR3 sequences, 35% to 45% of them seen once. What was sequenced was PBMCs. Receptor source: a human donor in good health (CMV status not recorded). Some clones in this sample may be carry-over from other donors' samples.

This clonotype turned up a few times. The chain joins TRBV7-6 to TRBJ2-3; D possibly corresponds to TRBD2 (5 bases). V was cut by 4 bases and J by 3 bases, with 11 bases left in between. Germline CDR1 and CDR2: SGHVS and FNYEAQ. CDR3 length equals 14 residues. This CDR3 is CASSWSGETDTQYF. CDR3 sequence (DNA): TGTGCCAGCAGCTGGAGCGGAGAAACAGATACGCAGTATTTT.

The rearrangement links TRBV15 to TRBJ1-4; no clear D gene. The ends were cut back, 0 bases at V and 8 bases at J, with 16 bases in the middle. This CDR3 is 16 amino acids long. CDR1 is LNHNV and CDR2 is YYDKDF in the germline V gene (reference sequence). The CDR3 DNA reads TGTGCCACCAGCAGAGAGAGAGATACGAACCGCGAAAAACTGTTTTTT. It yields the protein CATSRERDTNREKLFF.

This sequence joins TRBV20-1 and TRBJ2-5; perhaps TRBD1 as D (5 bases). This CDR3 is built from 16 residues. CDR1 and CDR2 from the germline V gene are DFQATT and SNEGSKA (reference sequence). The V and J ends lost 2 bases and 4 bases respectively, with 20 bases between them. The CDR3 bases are TGCAGTGCTAGATCCCTCAGTCAGGGCACAAGAGAGACCCAGTACTTC. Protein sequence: CSARSLSQGTRETQYF.

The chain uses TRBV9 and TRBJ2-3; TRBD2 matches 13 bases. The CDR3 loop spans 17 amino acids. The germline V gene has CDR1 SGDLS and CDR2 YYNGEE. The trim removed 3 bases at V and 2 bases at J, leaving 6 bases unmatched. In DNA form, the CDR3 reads TGTGCCAGCAGCGCGACTAGCGGGGGGCAAATCACAGATACGCAGTATTTT. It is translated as CASSATSGGQITDTQYF.

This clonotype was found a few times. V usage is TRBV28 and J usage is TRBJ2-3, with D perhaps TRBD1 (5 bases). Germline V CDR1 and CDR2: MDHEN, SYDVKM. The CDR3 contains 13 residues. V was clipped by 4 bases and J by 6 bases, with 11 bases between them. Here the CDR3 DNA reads TGTGCCAGCAGTTGGGTCAGGGCGGATACGCAGTATTTT. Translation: CASSWVRADTQYF. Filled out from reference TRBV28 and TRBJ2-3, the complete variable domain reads DVKVTQSSRYLVKRTGEKVFLECVQDMDHENMFWYRQDPGLGLRLIYFSYDVKMKEKGDIPEGYSVSREKKERFSLILESASTNQTSMYLCASSWVRADTQYFGPGTRLTVL.

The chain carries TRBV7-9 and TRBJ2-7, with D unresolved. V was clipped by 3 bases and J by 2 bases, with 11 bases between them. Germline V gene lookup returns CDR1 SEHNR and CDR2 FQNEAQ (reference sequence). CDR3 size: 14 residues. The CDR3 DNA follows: TGTGCCAGCAGCTTCCCAACACGGGCCTACGAGCAGTACTTC. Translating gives CASSFPTRAYEQYF.

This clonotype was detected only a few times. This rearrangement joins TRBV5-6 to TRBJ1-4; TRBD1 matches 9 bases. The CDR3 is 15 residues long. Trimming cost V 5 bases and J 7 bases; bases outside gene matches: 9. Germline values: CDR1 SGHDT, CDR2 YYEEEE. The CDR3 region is CASSPPGQGGEKLFF. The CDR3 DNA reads TGTGCCAGCAGTCCCCCGGGACAGGGCGGTGAAAAACTGTTTTTT. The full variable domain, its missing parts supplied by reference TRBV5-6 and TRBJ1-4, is DAGVTQSPTHLIKTRGQQVTLRCSPKSGHDTVSWYQQALGQGPQFIFQYYEEEERQRGNFPDRFSGHQFPNYSSELNVNALLLGDSALYLCASSPPGQGGEKLFFGSGTQLSVL.

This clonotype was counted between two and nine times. Here the CDR3 reads CASSITAGARTGELFF. The CDR3 DNA is TGTGCCAGCAGCATTACAGCGGGAGCAAGAACCGGGGAGCTGTTTTTT. This chain connects TRBV11-2 to TRBJ2-2; 8 positions match TRBD2. The germline CDR1 and CDR2 sequences are SGHAT and FQNNGV. This CDR3 comprises 16 residues. J was trimmed by 5 bases and V by 5 bases; bases with no gene match: 10.

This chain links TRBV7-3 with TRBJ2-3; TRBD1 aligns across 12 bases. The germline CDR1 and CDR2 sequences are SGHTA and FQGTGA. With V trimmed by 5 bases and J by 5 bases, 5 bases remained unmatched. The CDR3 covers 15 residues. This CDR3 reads CASSRGTGGRDTQYF. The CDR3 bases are TGTGCCAGCAGCCGAGGGACAGGGGGCAGAGATACGCAGTATTTT.

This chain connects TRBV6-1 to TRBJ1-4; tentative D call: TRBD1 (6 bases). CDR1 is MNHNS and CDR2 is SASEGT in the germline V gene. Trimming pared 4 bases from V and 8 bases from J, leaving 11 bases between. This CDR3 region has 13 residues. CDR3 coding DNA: TGTGCCAGCAGTGTACAGGGTACCGAAAAACTGTTTTTT. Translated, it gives CASSVQGTEKLFF.

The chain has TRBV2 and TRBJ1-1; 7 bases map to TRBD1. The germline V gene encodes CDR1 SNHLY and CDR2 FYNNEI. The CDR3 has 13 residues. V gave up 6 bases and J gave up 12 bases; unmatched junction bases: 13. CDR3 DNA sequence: TGTGCCAGCAGCCCCATTATACGACAGGGCCCTTTCTTT. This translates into CASSPIIRQGPFF.

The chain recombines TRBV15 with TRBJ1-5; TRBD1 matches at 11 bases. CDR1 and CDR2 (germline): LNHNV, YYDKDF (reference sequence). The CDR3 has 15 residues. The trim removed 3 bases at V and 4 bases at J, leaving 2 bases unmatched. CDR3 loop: CATSSGQGANQPQHF. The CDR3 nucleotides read TGTGCCACCAGCAGTGGACAGGGGGCGAATCAGCCCCAGCATTTT.

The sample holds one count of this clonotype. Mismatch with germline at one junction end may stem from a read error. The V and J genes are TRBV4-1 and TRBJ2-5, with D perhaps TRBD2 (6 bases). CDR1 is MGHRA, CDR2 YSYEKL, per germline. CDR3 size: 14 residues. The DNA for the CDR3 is TGCGCCAGCAGCCAAGAAAGCGGACGGGAGAACCAGTACTTC. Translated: CASSQESGRENQYF.

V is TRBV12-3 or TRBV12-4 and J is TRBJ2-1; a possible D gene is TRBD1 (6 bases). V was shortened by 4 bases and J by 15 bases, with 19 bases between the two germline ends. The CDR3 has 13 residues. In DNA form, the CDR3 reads TGTGCCAGCAGTTCTACTACAGGGTTAAGGCTGTTCTTC. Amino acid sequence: CASSSTTGLRLFF.

Here the CDR3 reads CASSLEDRGLHTEAFF. CDR3 DNA: TGCGCCAGCAGCTTGGAGGACAGGGGGCTGCACACTGAAGCTTTCTTT. J is TRBJ1-1 and V is TRBV5-1; 11 bases agree with TRBD1. Germline CDR1 and CDR2: SGHRS and YFSETQ. J lost 3 bases, V lost 0 bases, and 4 bases had no gene match. This CDR3 comprises 16 residues.

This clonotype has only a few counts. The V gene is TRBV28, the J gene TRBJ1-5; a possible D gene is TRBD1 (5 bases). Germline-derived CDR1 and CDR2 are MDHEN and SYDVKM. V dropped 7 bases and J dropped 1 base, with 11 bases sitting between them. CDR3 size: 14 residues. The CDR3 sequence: CASTGHSSNQPQHF. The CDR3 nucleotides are TGTGCCAGCACAGGACACTCCAGCAATCAGCCCCAGCATTTT.

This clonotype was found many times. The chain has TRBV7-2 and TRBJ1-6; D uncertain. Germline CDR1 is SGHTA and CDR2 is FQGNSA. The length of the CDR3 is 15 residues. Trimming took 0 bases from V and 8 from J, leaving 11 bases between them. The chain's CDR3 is CASSLALGRDSPLHF. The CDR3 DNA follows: TGTGCCAGCAGCTTAGCGTTGGGCCGGGATTCACCCCTCCACTTT.

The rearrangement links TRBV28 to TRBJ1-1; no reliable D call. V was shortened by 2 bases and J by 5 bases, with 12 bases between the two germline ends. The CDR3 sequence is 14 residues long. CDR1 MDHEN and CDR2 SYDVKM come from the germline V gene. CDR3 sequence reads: CASSLRRKGTEAFF. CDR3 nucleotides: TGTGCCAGCAGTTTAAGGCGGAAAGGGACTGAAGCTTTCTTT. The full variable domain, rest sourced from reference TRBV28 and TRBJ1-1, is DVKVTQSSRYLVKRTGEKVFLECVQDMDHENMFWYRQDPGLGLRLIYFSYDVKMKEKGDIPEGYSVSREKKERFSLILESASTNQTSMYLCASSLRRKGTEAFFGQGTRLTVV.